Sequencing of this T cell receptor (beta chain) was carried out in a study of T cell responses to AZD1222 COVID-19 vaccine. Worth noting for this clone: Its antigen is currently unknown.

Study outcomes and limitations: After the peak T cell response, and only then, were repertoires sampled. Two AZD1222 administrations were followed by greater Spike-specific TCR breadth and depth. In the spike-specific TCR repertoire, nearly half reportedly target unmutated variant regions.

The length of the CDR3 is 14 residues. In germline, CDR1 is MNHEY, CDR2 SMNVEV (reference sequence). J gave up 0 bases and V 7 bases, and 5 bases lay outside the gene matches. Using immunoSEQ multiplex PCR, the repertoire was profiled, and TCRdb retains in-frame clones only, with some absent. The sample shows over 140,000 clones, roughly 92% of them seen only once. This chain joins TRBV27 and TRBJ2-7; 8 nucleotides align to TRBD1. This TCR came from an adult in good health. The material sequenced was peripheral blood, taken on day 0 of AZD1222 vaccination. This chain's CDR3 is CASKETGASYEQYF. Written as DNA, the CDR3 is TGTGCCAGCAAAGAGACAGGGGCCTCCTACGAGCAGTACTTC.